The 21 T cell receptor beta chains below were found in one sample sequenced in a study of blood T cell repertoires in COVID-19. The data were produced by immunoSEQ multiplex PCR, yet TCRdb's version contains in-frame clones alone and is incomplete. Of roughly 110,000 clones in the sample, 75% to 85% were seen once. Material: peripheral blood. The source of these receptors is a man older than 75 with COVID-19, enrolled during active disease.

The chain uses TRBV3-1 (or the pseudogene TRBV3-2) and TRBJ2-3; weak D call: TRBD1 (5 bases). The CDR3 is 15 amino acids. Germline V gene lookup returns CDR1 LGHDT and CDR2 YNNKEL (reference sequence). The V and J ends lost 6 bases and 2 bases respectively, with 15 bases between them. The CDR3, as DNA: TGTGCCAGCAGTACCAATGGGGCCGCCACAGATACGCAGTATTTT. Protein sequence: CASSTNGAATDTQYF.

This chain's CDR3 is CASSLAGTGNNSPLHF. The CDR3 DNA reads as TGTGCCAGCAGCTTGGCCGGGACAGGGAACAATTCACCCCTCCACTTT. J is TRBJ1-6 and V is TRBV5-5, with TRBD1 identical over 9 bases. Unmatched junction bases numbered 5, after V lost 0 bases and J lost 7 bases. Germline CDR1 and CDR2: SGHKS and YYEKEE (reference sequence). The CDR3 consists of 16 residues.

This clone was counted a few times. The chain combines TRBV28 with TRBJ2-7; weak D call: TRBD2 (6 bases). The germline V gene has CDR1 MDHEN and CDR2 SYDVKM. The V and J ends lost 2 bases and 9 bases respectively, with 23 bases between them. The CDR3 has 16 residues. The CDR3 loop is CASSLTPAGPWVVQYF. In nucleotides, the CDR3 is TGTGCCAGCAGTTTAACTCCAGCGGGTCCCTGGGTTGTGCAGTACTTC.

The count of this clone is one. The chain combines TRBV5-1 with TRBJ2-3; 11 nucleotides agree with TRBD2. V was pared by 3 bases and J by 0 bases, with 6 bases of the junction left unmatched. The germline CDR1 and CDR2 sequences are SGHRS and YFSETQ. This CDR3 spans 17 amino acids. In DNA form, the CDR3 reads TGCGCCAGCAGCTGGGCGGGGACTAGCGGTAGCACAGATACGCAGTATTTT. Translated: CASSWAGTSGSTDTQYF.

The chain recombines TRBV27 with TRBJ2-4; 7 bases are a match to TRBD1. The CDR3 has 13 residues. J lost 9 bases, V lost 3 bases, and 5 bases had no gene match. The germline CDR1 and CDR2 sequences are MNHEY and SMNVEV (reference sequence). DNA of the CDR3: TGTGCCAGCAGTTTGCAGGGGGTAGGCATTCAGTACTTC. Translated, it gives CASSLQGVGIQYF.

The genes are TRBV11-2 and TRBJ2-4; possibly TRBD1 for D (5 bases). The CDR3 totals 14 residues. The V end lost 4 bases, the J end lost 3 bases, and 10 bases lay between the germline ends. The germline gives CDR1 SGHAT, CDR2 FQNNGV. The CDR3, as DNA: TGTGCCAGCAGCTCTCAGGGCGTCAAAAACATTCAGTACTTC. It translates to CASSSQGVKNIQYF. The full variable domain, completed using reference TRBV11-2 and TRBJ2-4, is EAGVAQSPRYKIIEKRQSVAFWCNPISGHATLYWYQQILGQGPKLLIQFQNNGVVDDSQLPKDRFSAERLKGVDSTLKIQPAKLEDSAVYLCASSSQGVKNIQYFGAGTRLSVL.

The DNA for the CDR3 is TGTGCCAGCAGTACTAGCGGGAGGGCCTCGGAGACCCAGTACTTC. Translated: CASSTSGRASETQYF. This sequence joins TRBV11-2 and TRBJ2-5, with 13 bases aligning to TRBD2. Germline V gene sequence: CDR1 SGHAT, CDR2 FQNNGV. The CDR3 extends over 15 amino acids. With V trimmed by 6 bases and J by 5 bases, 6 bases remained unmatched.

This sequence joins TRBV19 and TRBJ2-1; 9 bases match TRBD2. CDR1 and CDR2 (germline): LNHDA, SQIVND (reference sequence). V dropped 10 bases and J dropped 2; count of bases not matched to a gene: 18. The CDR3 is 18 amino acids. The CDR3 sequence: CAIGEGSGRDRPYNEQFF. The DNA of the CDR3 is TGTGCCATTGGGGAGGGTAGCGGGAGAGACCGGCCCTACAATGAGCAGTTCTTC.

The chain combines TRBV4-2 with TRBJ2-7; unclear D gene. CDR1 and CDR2 (germline): LGHNA, YNFKEQ. V shed 4 bases and J shed 4 bases, with 8 bases lying between them. This CDR3 comprises 12 residues. This chain's CDR3 is CASSLSRYEQYF. The CDR3 region has the DNA TGTGCCAGCAGCCTCTCCAGGTACGAGCAGTACTTC.

The chain carries TRBV19 and TRBJ1-6, with TRBD1 matching 7 bases. CDR3 length: 16 amino acids. Germline CDR1 is LNHDA and CDR2 is SQIVND (reference sequence). V lost 7 bases, J lost 10 bases, and 16 bases stayed unmatched. CDR3 loop: CASTPAPGQKNSPLHF. For the CDR3, the DNA is TGTGCCAGTACCCCTGCACCGGGACAGAAAAACTCACCCCTCCACTTT.

V usage is TRBV5-1 and J usage is TRBJ1-1; possible D gene TRBD1, 6 bases. This CDR3 is built from 15 residues. The germline CDR1 and CDR2 sequences are SGHRS and YFSETQ. The germline V and J ends were trimmed by 4 bases and 1 base, with 14 bases remaining between them. CDR3 DNA: TGCGCCAGCAGCACCAGGGCGGGGGCGAACACTGAAGCTTTCTTT. Translation gives CASSTRAGANTEAFF.

The V gene is TRBV5-4, the J gene TRBJ2-5, with 9 bases matching TRBD2. This CDR3 has 16 amino acids. J lost 4 bases, V lost 1 base, and 8 bases had no gene match. Per germline, CDR1 SGHNT and CDR2 YYREEE (reference sequence). CDR3 nucleotides: TGTGCCAGCAGCTTGTTTACTAGCGGGTCCCCAGAGACCCAGTACTTC. It codes for CASSLFTSGSPETQYF.

The chain recombines TRBV9 with TRBJ2-7; D is ambiguous. The germline V and J ends were trimmed by 0 bases and 3 bases, with 10 bases remaining between them. The CDR3 length is 14 residues. From germline, CDR1 is SGDLS and CDR2 YYNGEE. CDR3 in DNA: TGTGCCAGCAGCGTAGAACAGCAGAGCTACGAGCAGTACTTC. Protein: CASSVEQQSYEQYF. The full variable domain, with the rest looked up from reference TRBV9 and TRBJ2-7, is DSGVTQTPKHLITATGQRVTLRCSPRSGDLSVYWYQQSLDQGLQFLIQYYNGEERAKGNILERFSAQQFPDLHSELNLSSLELGDSALYFCASSVEQQSYEQYFGPGTRLTVT.

Only one count was recorded for this clone. J is TRBJ1-5 and V is TRBV5-1; D is perhaps TRBD1 (6 bases). The CDR3 is 15 residues long. V was trimmed by 0 bases and J by 5 bases, leaving 12 bases between them. Germline V gene sequence: CDR1 SGHRS, CDR2 YFSETQ. CDR3 sequence reads: CASSLGPGADQPQHF. CDR3 coding DNA: TGCGCCAGCAGCTTGGGGCCAGGGGCGGATCAGCCCCAGCATTTT.

The gene calls are TRBV6-9 and TRBJ2-7, with 10 nucleotides matching TRBD2. Germline lookup yields CDR1 MNHGY and CDR2 SVAAGI. V lost 0 bases, J lost 2 bases, and 1 base stayed unmatched. The CDR3 runs to 15 residues. The CDR3 loop reads CASSYSLAGAYEQYF. The CDR3 DNA reads as TGTGCCAGCAGTTATTCTCTAGCGGGAGCCTACGAGCAGTACTTC.

This chain connects TRBV24-1 to TRBJ2-1; TRBD2 aligns across 11 bases. This CDR3 spans 17 amino acids. In germline, CDR1 is KGHDR, CDR2 SFDVKD. V dropped 2 bases and J dropped 5; count of bases not matched to a gene: 7. The CDR3, as DNA: TGTGCCACCAGTGATTCTTTGACTAGCGGGGAGGACAATGAGCAGTTCTTC. Its translation is CATSDSLTSGEDNEQFF.

This clone was counted only a few times. V and J are TRBV28 and TRBJ1-1, with 7 bases identical to TRBD1. V was clipped by 7 bases and J by 10 bases; unmatched bases: 21. Per the germline V gene, CDR1 is MDHEN and CDR2 is SYDVKM. The CDR3 runs 16 residues. The CDR3 DNA follows: TGTGCCAGCATCTTAAGGGGGCAAGGGGGCGGATCACGAGCTTTCTTT. Its protein product is CASILRGQGGGSRAFF.

The chain combines TRBV19 with TRBJ2-1; 7 bases map to TRBD2. V shed 7 bases and J 7 bases; nucleotides not matched to a gene: 10. CDR3 size: 14 residues. Per germline, CDR1 LNHDA and CDR2 SQIVND (reference sequence). The CDR3 sequence: CASTGGRIGNEQFF. The DNA for the CDR3 is TGTGCCAGTACCGGGGGGAGAATCGGGAATGAGCAGTTCTTC. Together with reference TRBV19 and TRBJ2-1, the CDR3 gives the full variable domain: DGGITQSPKYLFRKEGQNVTLSCEQNLNHDAMYWYRQDPGQGLRLIYYSQIVNDFQKGDIAEGYSVSREKKESFPLTVTSAQKNPTAFYLCASTGGRIGNEQFFGPGTRLTVL.

The chain is built from TRBV2 and TRBJ2-3; TRBD2 matches 7 bases. Germline lookup yields CDR1 SNHLY and CDR2 FYNNEI. The V and J ends lost 8 bases and 1 base, in that order; junction bases with no gene match: 6. The CDR3 is 14 residues long. CDR3 in DNA: TGTGCCAGCGAGAGCGGGATCGGCACAGATACGCAGTATTTT. This sequence encodes CASESGIGTDTQYF.

The CDR3 coding sequence is TGTGCCAGCAGCGATAGCGGGAGTCCCGAGCAGTACTTC. Translation: CASSDSGSPEQYF. The genes are TRBV6-2 or TRBV6-3 and TRBJ2-7, with TRBD2 matching over 9 bases. Trimming cost V 6 bases and J 6 bases; bases outside gene matches: 6. CDR1 is MNHEY, CDR2 SVGEGT, per germline. The CDR3 consists of 13 residues.

This clone has a handful of counts. The J gene is TRBJ1-3, the V gene TRBV30; D ambiguous. V dropped 0 bases and J dropped 3 bases, with 6 bases sitting between them. The CDR3 length is 13 residues. Per germline, CDR1 GTSNPN and CDR2 SVGIG (reference sequence). CDR3 residues: CAWSVSSGNTIYF. The CDR3 DNA follows: TGTGCCTGGAGTGTTTCCAGTGGAAACACCATATATTTT.